This T cell receptor (beta chain) was identified in a study of CD8 T cells in ankylosing spondylitis (dated 2017 in TCRdb). Regarding the study in general: To find TCR variants linked to disease, the study profiled T cell receptor beta repertoires in ankylosing spondylitis patients and healthy donors. The full study cohort was made up of approximately 24 ankylosing spondylitis patients and about a hundred healthy donors. Peripheral blood was sampled, and synovial fluid was also collected from ankylosing spondylitis patients.

Instrument on record: Illumina HiSeq 2500. Quantitative 5'-RACE with molecular barcodes was used to prepare TCR beta libraries. As for the original processing: A new computational method, built on a probabilistic model of VDJ rearrangement, was used to identify disease-linked TCR variants. Using fastp at Q25 and MiXCR, TCRdb reprocessed the public reads and kept productive beta chains. CDR3 protein sequences are deduplicated, and each keeps its most common genes and DNA. Here the V and J calls rest on TCRdb's processing, not on the authors' analysis. The sample yields roughly 490,000 distinct CDR3 sequences; about 5.2% were counted once. Under 4.5% of the sample is taken by the ten largest. Study-level results and caveats: A TCR beta motif made up of eight or nine highly homologous amino acid variants appeared to be characteristic of blood from ankylosing spondylitis patients. The disease-linked clones had a CD8+ phenotype and were found at relatively low frequencies in peripheral blood. Significant enrichment of the disease-linked clones was reported in matched synovial fluid samples from ankylosing spondylitis patients. Some of the motif variants had been reported before in the synovial fluid and blood of reactive arthritis patients, a finding that suggests common disease-initiation mechanisms.

There are 15 amino acids in the CDR3, from cysteine to phenylalanine inclusive. Only CDR3 DNA is held: 45 bases, read in frame from base 1. Germline trimming amounts to 3 bases on V and 4 bases on J, with 7 as the count of junction bases outside the gene matches. The germline V gene supplies CDR1 SGDLS and CDR2 YYNGEE. This clonotype has just a few counts. Its antigen is not yet known. The record has no base qualities; no much larger clone is one base away. The TCR was taken from a male donor with ankylosing spondylitis. The chain is assembled from TRBV9 and TRBJ2-1, and 7 bases in between align with TRBD2. The specimen was blood, either unsorted or a sorted T cell fraction (not recorded which). Here is the DNA: TGTGCCAGCAGCGCCGGGACTAAGGGGTACAATGAGCAGTTCTTC. The translation is CASSAGTKGYNEQFF.